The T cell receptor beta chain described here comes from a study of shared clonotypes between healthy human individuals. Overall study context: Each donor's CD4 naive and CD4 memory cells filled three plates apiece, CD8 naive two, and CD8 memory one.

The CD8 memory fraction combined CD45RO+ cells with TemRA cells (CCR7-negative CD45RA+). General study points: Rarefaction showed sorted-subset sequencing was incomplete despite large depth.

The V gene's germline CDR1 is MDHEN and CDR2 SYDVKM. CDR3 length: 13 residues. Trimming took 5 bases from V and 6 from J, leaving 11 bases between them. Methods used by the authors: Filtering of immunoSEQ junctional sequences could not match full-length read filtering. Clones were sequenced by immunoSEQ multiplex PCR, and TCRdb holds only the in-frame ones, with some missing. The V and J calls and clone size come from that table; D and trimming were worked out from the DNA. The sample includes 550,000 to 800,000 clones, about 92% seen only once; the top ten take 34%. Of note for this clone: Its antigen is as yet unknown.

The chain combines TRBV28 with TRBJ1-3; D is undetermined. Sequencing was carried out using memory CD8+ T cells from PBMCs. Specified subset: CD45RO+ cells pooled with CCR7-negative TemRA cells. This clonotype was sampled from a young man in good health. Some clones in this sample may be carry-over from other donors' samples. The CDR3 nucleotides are TGTGCCAGCAGTGACCGGGGAGAAAACACCATATATTTT. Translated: CASSDRGENTIYF.